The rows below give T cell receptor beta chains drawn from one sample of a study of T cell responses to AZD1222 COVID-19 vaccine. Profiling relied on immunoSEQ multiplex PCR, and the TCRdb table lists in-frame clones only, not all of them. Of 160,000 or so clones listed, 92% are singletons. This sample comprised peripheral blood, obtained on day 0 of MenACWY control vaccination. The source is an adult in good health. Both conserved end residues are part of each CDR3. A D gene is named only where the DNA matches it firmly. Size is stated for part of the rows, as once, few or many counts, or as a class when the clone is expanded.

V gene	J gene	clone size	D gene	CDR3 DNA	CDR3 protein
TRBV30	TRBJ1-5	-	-	TGTGCCTGGAGTGGGGATGAGGAGGTGCGGGGTCCCCAGCATTTT	CAWSGDEEVRGPQHF
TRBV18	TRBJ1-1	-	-	TGTGCCAGCTCTCCGGCGACCGTGAACACTGAAGCTTTCTTT	CASSPATVNTEAFF
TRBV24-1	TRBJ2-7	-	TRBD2	TGTGCCACCAGTGACCCTAGCAGCGGGAGGGACGAGCAGTACTTC	CATSDPSSGRDEQYF
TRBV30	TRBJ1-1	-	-	TGTGCCTGGAAATGGGGAAACACTGAAGCTTTCTTT	CAWKWGNTEAFF
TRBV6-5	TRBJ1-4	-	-	TGTGCCAGCAGGATATCAACTAATGAAAAACTGTTTTTT	CASRISTNEKLFF
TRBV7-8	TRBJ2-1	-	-	TGTGCCAGCAGTAGGGGGGGCGCCACCTACAATGAGCAGTTCTTC	CASSRGGATYNEQFF
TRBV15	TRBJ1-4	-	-	TGTGCCACCAGCAGAGTAGAGGGCTCCCTGTTTTTT	CATSRVEGSLFF
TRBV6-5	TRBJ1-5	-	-	TGTGCCAGCAGTTACAGAGACAATCAGCCCCAGCATTTT	CASSYRDNQPQHF
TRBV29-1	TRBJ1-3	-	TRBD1	TGCAGCGTCGAGAAGACAGGGTCTGGAAACACCATATATTTT	CSVEKTGSGNTIYF
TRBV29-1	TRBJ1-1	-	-	TGCAGCGTTGACGTGGCGGTCGTCACTGAAGCTTTCTTT	CSVDVAVVTEAFF
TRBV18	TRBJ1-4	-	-	TGTGCCAGCTCCCCATGGGGGAATGAAAAACTGTTTTTT	CASSPWGNEKLFF
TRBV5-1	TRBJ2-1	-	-	TGCGCCAGCAGCCTGCTGACATCGAAGCGGTACAATGAGCAGTTCTTC	CASSLLTSKRYNEQFF
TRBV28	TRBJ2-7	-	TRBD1	TGTGCCAGCAGTCTGACAGGGAACGAGCAGTACTTC	CASSLTGNEQYF
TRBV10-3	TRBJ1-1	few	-	TGTGCCATCAGTGAAGTGGGACCTACCGGCACTGAAGCTTTCTTT	CAISEVGPTGTEAFF
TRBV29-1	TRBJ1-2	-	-	TGCAGCGTTTTTTTCAGGGATTATGGCTACACCTTC	CSVFFRDYGYTF
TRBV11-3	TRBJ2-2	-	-	TGTGCCAGCAGCCCGGGACCCAGCCACGGGGAGCTGTTTTTT	CASSPGPSHGELFF
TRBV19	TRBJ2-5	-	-	TGTGCCAGTAGTATCCGGGTTCGGGAGACCCAGTACTTC	CASSIRVRETQYF
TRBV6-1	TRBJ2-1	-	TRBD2	TGTGCCAGCAGTGTCTCAACTAGCGGGGCCAACAATGAGCAGTTCTTC	CASSVSTSGANNEQFF
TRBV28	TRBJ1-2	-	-	TGTGCCAGCAGTCTCCTGAACTATGGCTACACCTTC	CASSLLNYGYTF
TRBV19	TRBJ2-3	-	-	TGTGCCAGTAGTACATGGGGGGCCGGGACAGTCACAGATACGCAGTATTTT	CASSTWGAGTVTDTQYF
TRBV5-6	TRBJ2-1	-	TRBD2	TGTGTCCTAGGCGGGAGGGCCGTCTATGAGCAGTTCTTC	CVLGGRAVYEQFF
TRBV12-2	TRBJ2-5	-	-	TGTGCAAGTCGCCCGACAGAAGAGACCCAGTACTTC	CASRPTEETQYF
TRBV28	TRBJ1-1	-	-	TGTGCCAGCAGCCTGCAAGGTGAAGCTTTCTTT	CASSLQGEAFF
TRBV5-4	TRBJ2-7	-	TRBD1	TGTGCCAGCAGTTCGGACAGGGGGAAGGTGCAGTACTTC	CASSSDRGKVQYF
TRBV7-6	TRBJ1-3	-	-	TGTGCCAGCAGTCCCTTGGCGGGGCAGGGCTCTGGAAACACCATATATTTT	CASSPLAGQGSGNTIYF
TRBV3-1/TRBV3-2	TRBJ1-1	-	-	TGTGCCAGCAGCCAAACTCGGAACTTGAACACTGAAGCTTTCTTT	CASSQTRNLNTEAFF